These T cell receptor beta chains were read from a single sample in a study of T cells in Graves' hyperthyroidism and ophthalmopathy. In TCRdb, the multiplex PCR reads were re-called with MiXCR into one record per CDR3 protein. The table includes under 350,000 distinct CDR3 sequences, about an eighth detected once. The sample comprised blood. These receptors all come from a woman in her twenties or thirties with Graves' hyperthyroidism that later progressed to Graves' ophthalmopathy. CDR3s include the opening cysteine and the closing phenylalanine or tryptophan. D genes are given only for firm matches. Some rows have no size entry. The others give once, few or many, or a class for an expanded clone.

J gene | V gene | CDR3 length | clone size | D gene | CDR3 protein | CDR3 DNA
TRBJ2-7 | TRBV5-8 | 14 | many | . | CASSLRGPSYEQYF | TGTGCCAGCAGCCTTCGGGGGCCCTCCTACGAGCAGTACTTC
TRBJ2-3 | TRBV5-5 | 15 | many | . | CASSLRDPSTDTQYF | TGTGCCAGCAGCTTAAGGGACCCCAGCACAGATACGCAGTATTTT
TRBJ2-5 | TRBV5-6 | 15 | many | . | CASRGAGNSGETQYF | TGTGCCAGCAGGGGGGCAGGGAATTCAGGGGAGACCCAGTACTTC
TRBJ2-4 | TRBV20-1 | 13 | many | . | CSAPESSKNIQYF | TGCAGTGCTCCGGAGAGCTCCAAAAACATTCAGTACTTC
TRBJ2-3 | TRBV19 | 12 | . | . | CASSWETDTQYF | TGTGCCAGTAGTTGGGAGACAGATACGCAGTATTTT
TRBJ2-5 | TRBV3-1 | 15 | many | TRBD1 | CASSQDGTGSRAQYF | TGTGCCAGCAGCCAAGATGGGACAGGGTCGAGGGCCCAGTACTTC
TRBJ2-7 | TRBV14 | 14 | few | . | CASSQFGNPYEQYF | TGTGCCAGCAGCCAGTTCGGGAATCCTTACGAGCAGTACTTC
TRBJ1-5 | TRBV27 | 14 | . | TRBD1 | CASSLNRGDQPQHF | TGTGCCAGCAGTTTAAACAGGGGGGATCAGCCCCAGCATTTT
TRBJ2-2 | TRBV7-3 | 16 | . | TRBD2 | CASSTLTSGSFGELFF | TGTGCCAGCAGCACCCTGACTAGCGGGAGTTTCGGGGAGCTGTTTTTT
TRBJ2-1 | TRBV7-3 | 22 | . | TRBD2 | CASSFDPWARTSDDKLYNEQFF | TGTGCCAGCAGCTTCGATCCTTGGGCCCGCACTAGCGATGACAAGCTCTACAATGAGCAGTTCTTC
TRBJ2-1 | TRBV7-9 | 17 | . | TRBD2 | CASSSTSGVSSYNEQFF | TGTGCCAGCAGCTCGACTAGCGGGGTAAGCTCCTACAATGAGCAGTTCTTC
TRBJ1-2 | TRBV20-1 | 14 | few | . | CSARLGGINYGYTF | TGCAGTGCTAGATTGGGGGGAATCAACTATGGCTACACCTTC
TRBJ2-2 | TRBV5-1 | 15 | many | TRBD2 | CASSLASGYTGELFF | TGCGCCAGCAGCTTGGCTAGCGGCTACACCGGGGAGCTGTTTTTT
TRBJ1-6 | TRBV6-5 | 15 | few | . | CASSYSEQGNSPLHF | TGTGCCAGCAGTTACTCTGAGCAGGGTAATTCACCCCTCCACTTT
TRBJ2-5 | TRBV7-8 | 15 | many | TRBD2 | CASSPRTSSKETQYF | TGTGCCAGCAGCCCCCGGACTAGCAGTAAAGAGACCCAGTACTTC
TRBJ2-1 | TRBV19 | 15 | . | . | CASSGSESAHNEQFF | TGTGCCAGTAGCGGGTCGGAAAGCGCACACAATGAGCAGTTCTTC
TRBJ1-5 | TRBV19 | 13 | . | . | CASRRNSNQPQHF | TGTGCCAGTAGGAGGAATAGCAATCAGCCCCAGCATTTT
TRBJ2-7 | TRBV20-1 | 15 | few | . | CNARDAGHSSYEQYF | TGCAATGCTAGAGATGCGGGGCACAGCTCCTACGAGCAGTACTTC
TRBJ2-7 | TRBV30 | 16 | . | TRBD2 | CACPRGGASGPLEQYF | TGTGCCTGTCCCCGGGGGGGGGCTAGCGGTCCCCTCGAGCAGTACTTC
TRBJ1-1 | TRBV19 | 14 | . | . | CASSHRRGGTEAFF | TGTGCCAGCTCCCACCGCAGGGGTGGGACTGAAGCTTTCTTT
TRBJ2-7 | TRBV6-1 | 15 | few | . | CASRPDGSLGYEQYF | TGTGCCAGCAGACCAGACGGGAGTTTAGGGTACGAGCAGTACTTC
TRBJ2-3 | TRBV7-9 | 13 | few | . | CASSFGGTDTQYF | TGTGCCAGCAGCTTTGGGGGCACAGATACGCAGTATTTT
TRBJ1-1 | TRBV20-1 | 14 | many | . | CSARVYRENTEAFF | TGCAGTGCTAGAGTCTACAGGGAGAACACTGAAGCTTTCTTT
TRBJ1-6 | TRBV7-8 | 16 | . | . | CASSREVSSNNSPLHF | TGTGCCAGCAGCAGAGAGGTTTCATCTAATAATTCACCCCTCCACTTT
TRBJ1-3 | TRBV6-1 | 15 | few | . | CASSRSTENGNTIYF | TGTGCCAGCAGTCGGTCAACAGAAAATGGAAACACCATATATTTT
TRBJ1-1 | TRBV7-9 | 13 | many | . | CASSLASGSEAFF | TGTGCCAGCAGCTTAGCTTCAGGGTCCGAAGCTTTCTTT
TRBJ1-2 | TRBV15 | 13 | many | . | CATSRDDFYGYTF | TGTGCCACCAGCAGAGATGATTTCTATGGCTACACCTTC
TRBJ2-5 | TRBV12-3/TRBV12-4 | 16 | many | . | CASSRESYVGQETQYF | TGTGCCAGCAGTAGGGAGAGCTATGTGGGCCAAGAGACCCAGTACTTC
TRBJ2-7 | TRBV7-8 | 11 | . | TRBD2 | CVSSGDYEQYF | TGTGTCAGCAGCGGGGACTACGAGCAGTACTTC
TRBJ2-3 | TRBV6-2/TRBV6-3 | 14 | few | TRBD2 | CASRSSGRADTQYF | TGTGCCAGCCGCTCTAGCGGGAGGGCAGATACGCAGTATTTT
TRBJ2-3 | TRBV28 | 15 | many | TRBD2 | CASRRMGGSTDTQYF | TGTGCCAGCAGGCGAATGGGGGGGTCCACAGATACGCAGTATTTT
TRBJ2-1 | TRBV9 | 15 | . | . | CASSVGGLHYNEQFF | TGTGCCAGCAGCGTAGGTGGACTCCACTACAATGAGCAGTTCTTC
TRBJ2-7 | TRBV9 | 14 | many | . | CASSHGLMPYEQYF | TGTGCCAGCAGCCATGGACTCATGCCCTACGAGCAGTACTTC
TRBJ2-1 | TRBV7-2 | 12 | many | . | CASSPNRELGFF | TGTGCCAGCAGCCCCAACCGGGAGTTGGGGTTCTTC
TRBJ1-2 | TRBV28 | 16 | many | TRBD1 | CASSFGTATPSYGYTF | TGTGCCAGCAGTTTTGGGACAGCCACCCCGTCCTATGGCTACACCTTC
TRBJ1-4 | TRBV14 | 15 | few | TRBD1 | CASSQAGTGVEKLFF | TGTGCCAGCAGCCAAGCCGGGACAGGGGTCGAAAAACTGTTTTTT
TRBJ1-2 | TRBV12-3/TRBV12-4 | 17 | . | TRBD1 | CASSSPGQGPSNYGYTF | TGTGCCAGCAGTTCACCGGGACAGGGGCCCTCTAACTATGGCTACACCTTC
TRBJ2-2 | TRBV18 | 16 | . | TRBD1 | CASSARGQGGTGELFF | TGTGCCAGCTCAGCCCGCGGACAGGGGGGGACCGGGGAGCTGTTTTTT
TRBJ2-1 | TRBV20-1 | 15 | many | TRBD2 | CSARESGTSYNEQFF | TGCAGTGCTAGAGAGAGCGGGACGTCCTACAATGAGCAGTTCTTC
TRBJ2-3 | TRBV3-1 | 15 | . | TRBD2 | CASSLYGGAVDTQYF | TGTGCCAGCAGTCTTTACGGGGGGGCGGTAGATACGCAGTATTTT
TRBJ1-1 | TRBV11-2 | 15 | few | TRBD1 | CASSPWTGLNTEAFF | TGTGCCAGCAGCCCCTGGACAGGACTGAACACTGAAGCTTTCTTT
TRBJ2-7 | TRBV5-1 | 13 | many | TRBD1 | CASSITGAYEQYF | TGCGCCAGCAGCATCACAGGGGCCTACGAGCAGTACTTC
TRBJ2-1 | TRBV27 | 15 | many | . | CASAQLGMVDNEQFF | TGTGCCAGCGCTCAACTCGGGATGGTGGACAATGAGCAGTTCTTC
TRBJ2-1 | TRBV9 | 18 | . | . | CASSVSGSEGIPYNEQFF | TGTGCCAGCAGCGTAAGTGGGAGCGAAGGTATCCCCTACAATGAGCAGTTCTTC
TRBJ2-3 | TRBV5-1 | 14 | many | . | CASRHGASTDTQYF | TGCGCCAGCAGGCACGGAGCTAGCACAGATACGCAGTATTTT
TRBJ2-7 | TRBV27 | 18 | . | TRBD2 | CASSSRLAGDNKAYEQYF | TGTGCCAGCAGTTCCAGACTAGCGGGAGATAATAAGGCCTACGAGCAGTACTTC